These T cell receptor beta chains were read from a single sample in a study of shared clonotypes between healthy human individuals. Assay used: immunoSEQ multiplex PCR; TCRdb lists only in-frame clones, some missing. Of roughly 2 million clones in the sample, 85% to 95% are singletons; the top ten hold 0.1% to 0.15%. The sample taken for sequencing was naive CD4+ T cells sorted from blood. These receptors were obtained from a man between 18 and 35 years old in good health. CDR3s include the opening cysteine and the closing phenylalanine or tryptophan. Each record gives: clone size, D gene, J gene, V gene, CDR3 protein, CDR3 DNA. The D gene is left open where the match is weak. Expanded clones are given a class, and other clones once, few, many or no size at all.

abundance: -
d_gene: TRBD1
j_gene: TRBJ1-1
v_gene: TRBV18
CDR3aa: CASSPTTGTGGRNTEAFF
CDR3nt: TGTGCCAGCTCACCTACTACCGGGACAGGGGGTCGGAACACTGAAGCTTTCTTT

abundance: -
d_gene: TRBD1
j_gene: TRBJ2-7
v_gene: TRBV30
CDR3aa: CAWSFRQGLGYEQYF
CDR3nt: TGTGCCTGGAGTTTCCGACAGGGGTTAGGCTACGAGCAGTACTTC

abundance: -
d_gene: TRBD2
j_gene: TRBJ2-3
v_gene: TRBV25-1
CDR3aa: CASSVWAGGTDTQYF
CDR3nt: TGTGCCAGCAGTGTCTGGGCGGGGGGCACAGATACGCAGTATTTT

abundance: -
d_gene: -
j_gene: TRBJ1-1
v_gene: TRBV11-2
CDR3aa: CASSLAHPGYMNTEAFF
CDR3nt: TGTGCCAGCAGCTTAGCTCACCCAGGGTATATGAACACTGAAGCTTTCTTT

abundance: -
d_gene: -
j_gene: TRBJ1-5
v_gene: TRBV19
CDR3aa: CASSIGGQGSNQPQHF
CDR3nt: TGTGCCAGTAGTATAGGGGGCCAGGGAAGCAATCAGCCCCAGCATTTT

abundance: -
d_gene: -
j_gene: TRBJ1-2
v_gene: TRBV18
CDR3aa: CASSRKGDYGYTF
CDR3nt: TGTGCCAGCTCACGAAAGGGGGACTATGGCTACACCTTC

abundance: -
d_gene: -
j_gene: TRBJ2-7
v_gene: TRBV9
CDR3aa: CASSVGPVSYEQYF
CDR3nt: TGTGCCAGCAGCGTAGGTCCAGTTTCCTACGAGCAGTACTTC

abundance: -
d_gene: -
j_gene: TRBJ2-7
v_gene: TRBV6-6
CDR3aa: CASTHAQNSSYEQYF
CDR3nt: TGTGCCAGCACCCACGCTCAGAACAGCTCCTACGAGCAGTACTTC

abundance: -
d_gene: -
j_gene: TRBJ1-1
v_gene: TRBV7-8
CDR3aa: CASSLGQGMGTEAFF
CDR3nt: TGTGCCAGCAGCTTAGGGCAGGGTATGGGGACTGAAGCTTTCTTT

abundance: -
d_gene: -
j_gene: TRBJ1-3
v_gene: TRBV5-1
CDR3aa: CASSLGNGNTIYF
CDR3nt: TGCGCCAGCAGCTTGGGAAATGGAAACACCATATATTTT

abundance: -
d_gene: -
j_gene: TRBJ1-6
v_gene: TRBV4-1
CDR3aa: CASSQEPQVSPLHF
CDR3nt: TGCGCCAGCAGCCAAGAGCCACAGGTTTCACCCCTCCACTTT

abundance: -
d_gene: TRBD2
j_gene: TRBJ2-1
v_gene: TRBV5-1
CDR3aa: CASSFSGSRYNEQFF
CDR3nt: TGCGCCAGCAGCTTTAGCGGGAGCCGCTACAATGAGCAGTTCTTC

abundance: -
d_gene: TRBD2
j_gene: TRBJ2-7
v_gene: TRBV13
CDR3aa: CASSPSPNYTSGLAGPFSYEQYF
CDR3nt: TGTGCCAGCAGCCCAAGTCCTAATTACACCTCGGGACTAGCGGGCCCTTTCTCCTACGAGCAGTACTTC

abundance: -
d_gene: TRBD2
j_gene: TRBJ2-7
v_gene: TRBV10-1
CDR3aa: CASSELPTSGPSYEQYF
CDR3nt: TGCGCCAGCAGTGAACTCCCCACTAGCGGGCCTTCCTACGAGCAGTACTTC

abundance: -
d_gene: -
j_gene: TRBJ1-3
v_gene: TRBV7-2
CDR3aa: CASSLMGREGNTIYF
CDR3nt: TGTGCCAGCAGCTTAATGGGCAGGGAGGGAAACACCATATATTTT

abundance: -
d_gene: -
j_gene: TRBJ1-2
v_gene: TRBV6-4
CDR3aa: CASSDSAGVANYGYTF
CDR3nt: TGTGCCAGCAGTGACTCGGCAGGGGTGGCCAACTATGGCTACACCTTC

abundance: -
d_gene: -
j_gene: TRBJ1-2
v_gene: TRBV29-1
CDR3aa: CSVETNSRRYGYTF
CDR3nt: TGCAGCGTTGAAACCAACAGTAGAAGATATGGCTACACCTTC

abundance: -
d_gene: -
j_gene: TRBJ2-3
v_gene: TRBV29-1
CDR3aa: CSVGTIPGGGTDTQYF
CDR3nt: TGCAGCGTTGGCACCATCCCAGGGGGAGGGACAGATACGCAGTATTTT

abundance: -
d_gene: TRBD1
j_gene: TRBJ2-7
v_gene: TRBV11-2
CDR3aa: CASARRQGKDEQYF
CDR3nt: TGTGCCAGCGCCCGCCGACAGGGCAAGGACGAGCAGTACTTC

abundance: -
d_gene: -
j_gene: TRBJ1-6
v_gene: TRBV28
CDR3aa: CAGGRRQYNSPLHF
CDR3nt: TGTGCCGGGGGGAGAAGACAGTATAATTCACCCCTCCACTTT

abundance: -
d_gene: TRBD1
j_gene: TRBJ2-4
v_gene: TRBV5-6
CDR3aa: CASSLGQGGNLAKNIQYF
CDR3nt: TGTGCCAGCAGCTTGGGACAGGGTGGAAACCTAGCCAAAAACATTCAGTACTTC

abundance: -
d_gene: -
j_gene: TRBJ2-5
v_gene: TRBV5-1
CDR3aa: CASSPDYLGGETQYF
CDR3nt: TGCGCCAGCAGTCCGGACTACCTGGGTGGGGAGACCCAGTACTTC

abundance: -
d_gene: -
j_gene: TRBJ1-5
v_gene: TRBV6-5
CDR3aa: CASSELGQHF
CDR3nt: TGTGCCAGCAGTGAGTTGGGCCAGCATTTT

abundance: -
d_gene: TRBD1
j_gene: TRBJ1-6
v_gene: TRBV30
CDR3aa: CAWSLYRGSNSPLHF
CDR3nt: TGTGCCTGGAGTTTGTACAGGGGTTCTAATTCACCCCTCCACTTT

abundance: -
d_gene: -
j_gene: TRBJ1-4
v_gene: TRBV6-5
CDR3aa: CASGPIRATNEKLFF
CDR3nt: TGTGCCAGCGGCCCGATAAGGGCAACTAATGAAAAACTGTTTTTT

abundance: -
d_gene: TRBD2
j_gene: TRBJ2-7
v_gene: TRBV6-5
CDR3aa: CASSYSLAGGYEQYF
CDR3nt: TGTGCCAGCAGTTACTCTCTAGCGGGAGGATACGAGCAGTACTTC

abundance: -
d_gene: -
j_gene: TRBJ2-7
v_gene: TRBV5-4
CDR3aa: CASSTGTGSSYEQYF
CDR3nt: TGTGCCAGCAGCACCGGGACTGGGTCTTCCTACGAGCAGTACTTC

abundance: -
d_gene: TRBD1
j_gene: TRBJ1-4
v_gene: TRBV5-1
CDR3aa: CASSSGTASEKLFF
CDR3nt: TGCGCCAGCAGCTCCGGGACAGCTTCCGAAAAACTGTTTTTT

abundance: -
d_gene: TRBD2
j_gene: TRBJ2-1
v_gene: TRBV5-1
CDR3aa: CASSQSGGPTYNEQFF
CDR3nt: TGCGCCAGCAGTCAAAGCGGGGGGCCTACCTACAATGAGCAGTTCTTC

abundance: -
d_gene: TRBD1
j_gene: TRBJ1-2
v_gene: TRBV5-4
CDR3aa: CASSLRQGAFYTF
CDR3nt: TGTGCCAGCAGCCTACGACAGGGGGCTTTTTACACCTTC

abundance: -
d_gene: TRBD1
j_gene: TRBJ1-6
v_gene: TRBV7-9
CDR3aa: CASNSGQRNSPLHF
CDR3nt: TGTGCCAGCAACTCGGGACAGAGGAATTCACCCCTCCACTTT

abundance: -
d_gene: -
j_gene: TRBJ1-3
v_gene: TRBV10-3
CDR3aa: CAISIGTYGNTIYF
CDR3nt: TGTGCCATCAGTATAGGTACTTACGGAAACACCATATATTTT

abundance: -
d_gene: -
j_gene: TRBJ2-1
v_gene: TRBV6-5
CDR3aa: CASSGGSSSYNEQFF
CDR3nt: TGTGCCAGCAGTGGGGGCTCTAGCTCCTACAATGAGCAGTTCTTC

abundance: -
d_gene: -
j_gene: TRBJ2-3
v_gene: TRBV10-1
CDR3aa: CASSESAVSSDTQYF
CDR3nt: TGCGCCAGCAGTGAGTCGGCGGTTAGCTCAGATACGCAGTATTTT

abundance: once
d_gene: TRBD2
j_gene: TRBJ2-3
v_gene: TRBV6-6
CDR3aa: CASSPGGPPDTQYF
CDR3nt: TGTGCCAGCAGCCCGGGGGGGCCCCCAGATACGCAGTATTTT

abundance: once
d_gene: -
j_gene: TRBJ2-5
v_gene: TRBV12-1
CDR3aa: CASSRRTGRGGETQYF
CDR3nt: TGTGCCAGCAGCAGACGGACAGGAAGAGGTGGAGAGACCCAGTACTTC

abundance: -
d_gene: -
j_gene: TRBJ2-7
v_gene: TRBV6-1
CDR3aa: CASSETYEQYF
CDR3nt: TGTGCCAGCAGTGAAACTTACGAGCAGTACTTC

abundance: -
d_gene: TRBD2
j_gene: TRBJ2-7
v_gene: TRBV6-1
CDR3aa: CASSEVASGPYEQYF
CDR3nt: TGTGCCAGCAGTGAAGTGGCTAGCGGGCCTTACGAGCAGTACTTC

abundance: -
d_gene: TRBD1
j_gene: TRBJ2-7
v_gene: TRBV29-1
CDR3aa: CSVGGQGYEQYF
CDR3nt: TGCAGCGTCGGTGGACAGGGCTACGAGCAGTACTTC

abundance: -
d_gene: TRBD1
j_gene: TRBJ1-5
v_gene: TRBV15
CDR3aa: CATSVRTGRNQPQHF
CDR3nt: TGTGCCACCAGCGTACGGACAGGCCGCAATCAGCCCCAGCATTTT

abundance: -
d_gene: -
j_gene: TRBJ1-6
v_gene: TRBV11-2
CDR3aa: CASSLGHGIDSPLHF
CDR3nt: TGTGCCAGCAGCTTAGGTCACGGGATTGATTCACCCCTCCACTTT

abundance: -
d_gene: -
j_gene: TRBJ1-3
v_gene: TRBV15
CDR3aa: CATSRDGAISGNTIYF
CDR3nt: TGTGCCACCAGCAGAGATGGGGCCATCTCTGGAAACACCATATATTTT

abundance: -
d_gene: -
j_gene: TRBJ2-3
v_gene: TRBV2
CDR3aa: CASNQEASTDTQYF
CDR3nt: TGTGCCAGCAATCAGGAGGCTAGCACAGATACGCAGTATTTT

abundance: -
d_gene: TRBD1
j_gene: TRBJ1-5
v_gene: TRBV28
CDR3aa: CASSPLPGTAYSNQPQHF
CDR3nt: TGTGCCAGCAGCCCCCTACCTGGGACAGCGTATAGCAATCAGCCCCAGCATTTT

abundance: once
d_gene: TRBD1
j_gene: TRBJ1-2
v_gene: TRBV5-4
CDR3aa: CASSLTGQGVVGYTF
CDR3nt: TGTGCCAGCAGCTTGACGGGACAGGGGGTAGTGGGCTACACCTTC

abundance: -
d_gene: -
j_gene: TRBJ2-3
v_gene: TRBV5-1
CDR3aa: CASSLATGGTDTQYF
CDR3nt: TGCGCCAGCAGCTTGGCAACAGGTGGGACAGATACGCAGTATTTT

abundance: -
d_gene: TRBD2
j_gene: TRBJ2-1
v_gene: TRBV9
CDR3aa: CASSVGASGRAVTYNEQFF
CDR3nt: TGTGCCAGCAGCGTAGGTGCTAGCGGGCGAGCTGTCACCTACAATGAGCAGTTCTTC

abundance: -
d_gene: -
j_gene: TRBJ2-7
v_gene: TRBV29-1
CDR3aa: CSVGSPFVDEQYF
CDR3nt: TGCAGCGTTGGGTCCCCCTTCGTGGACGAGCAGTACTTC

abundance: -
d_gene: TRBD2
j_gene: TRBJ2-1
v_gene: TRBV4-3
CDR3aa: CASSQWGTSGRDEQFF
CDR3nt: TGCGCCAGCAGCCAGTGGGGGACTAGCGGGAGGGATGAGCAGTTCTTC

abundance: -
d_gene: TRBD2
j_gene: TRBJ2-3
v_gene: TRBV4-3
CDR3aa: CASSQEGAGGGTDTQYF
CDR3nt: TGCGCCAGCAGCCAAGAGGGAGCGGGAGGAGGGACAGATACGCAGTATTTT

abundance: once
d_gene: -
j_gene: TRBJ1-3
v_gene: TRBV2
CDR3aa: CASSPLGGSSGNTIYF
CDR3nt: TGTGCCAGCAGTCCCCTGGGGGGGAGCTCTGGAAACACCATATATTTT

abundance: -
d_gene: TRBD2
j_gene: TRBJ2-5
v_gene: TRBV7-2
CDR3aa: CASRFGTSETQYF
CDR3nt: TGTGCCAGCAGATTCGGGACTAGTGAGACCCAGTACTTC

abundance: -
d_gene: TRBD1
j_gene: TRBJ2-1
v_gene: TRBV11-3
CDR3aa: CASSLEGRIGTGGTNEQFF
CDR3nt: TGTGCCAGCAGCTTAGAAGGTCGGATCGGGACAGGGGGGACAAATGAGCAGTTCTTC

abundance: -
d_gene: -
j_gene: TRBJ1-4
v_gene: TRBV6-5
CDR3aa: CASSYSAGVGEKLFF
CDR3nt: TGTGCCAGCAGTTACTCTGCAGGGGTCGGGGAAAAACTGTTTTTT

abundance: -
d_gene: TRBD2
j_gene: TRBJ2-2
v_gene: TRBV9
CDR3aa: CASSEQSGTKHTGELFF
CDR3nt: TGTGCCAGCAGCGAGCAATCCGGGACTAAGCACACCGGGGAGCTGTTTTTT